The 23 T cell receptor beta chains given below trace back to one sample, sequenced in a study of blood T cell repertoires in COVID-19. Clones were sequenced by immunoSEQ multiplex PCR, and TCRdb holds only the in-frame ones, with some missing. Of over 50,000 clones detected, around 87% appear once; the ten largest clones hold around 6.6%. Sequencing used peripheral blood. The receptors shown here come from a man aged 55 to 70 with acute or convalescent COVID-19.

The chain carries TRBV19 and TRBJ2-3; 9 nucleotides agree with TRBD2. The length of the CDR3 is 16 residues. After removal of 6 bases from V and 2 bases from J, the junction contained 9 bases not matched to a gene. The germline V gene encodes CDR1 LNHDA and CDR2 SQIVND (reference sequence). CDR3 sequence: CASRYNLAGPTDTQYF. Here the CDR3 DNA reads TGTGCCAGTAGATACAATCTAGCGGGGCCCACAGATACGCAGTATTTT.

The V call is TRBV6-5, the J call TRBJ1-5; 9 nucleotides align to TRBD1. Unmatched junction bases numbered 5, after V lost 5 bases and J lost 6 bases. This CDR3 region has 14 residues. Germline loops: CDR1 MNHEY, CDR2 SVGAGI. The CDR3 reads CASSRGQGGQPQHF. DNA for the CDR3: TGTGCCAGCAGTCGGGGACAGGGAGGTCAGCCCCAGCATTTT.

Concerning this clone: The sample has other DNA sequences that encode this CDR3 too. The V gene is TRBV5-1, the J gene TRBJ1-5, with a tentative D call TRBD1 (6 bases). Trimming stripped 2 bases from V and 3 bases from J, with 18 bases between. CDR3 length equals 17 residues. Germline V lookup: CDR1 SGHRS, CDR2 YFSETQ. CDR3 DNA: TGCGCCAGCAGCTTTAATGAGGGGGTGGGCAACAATCAGCCCCAGCATTTT. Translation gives CASSFNEGVGNNQPQHF.

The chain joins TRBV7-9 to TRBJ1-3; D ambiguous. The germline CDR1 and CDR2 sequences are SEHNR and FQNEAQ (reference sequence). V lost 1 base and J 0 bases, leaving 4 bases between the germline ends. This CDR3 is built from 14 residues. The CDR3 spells CASSLDFSGNTIYF. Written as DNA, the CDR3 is TGTGCCAGCAGCTTAGACTTCTCTGGAAACACCATATATTTT.

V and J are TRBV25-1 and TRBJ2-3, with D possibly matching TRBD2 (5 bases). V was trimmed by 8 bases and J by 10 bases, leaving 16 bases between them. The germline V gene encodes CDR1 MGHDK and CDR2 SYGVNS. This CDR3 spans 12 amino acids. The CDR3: CASQHLRGAQYF. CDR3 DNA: TGTGCCAGCCAGCATCTACGGGGTGCGCAGTATTTT.

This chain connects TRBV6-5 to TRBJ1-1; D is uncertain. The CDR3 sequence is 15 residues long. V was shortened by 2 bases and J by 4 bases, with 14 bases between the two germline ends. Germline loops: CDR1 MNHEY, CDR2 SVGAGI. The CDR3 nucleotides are TGTGCCAGCAGTTACGCGGCACCCCGAGGCACTGAAGCTTTCTTT. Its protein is CASSYAAPRGTEAFF.

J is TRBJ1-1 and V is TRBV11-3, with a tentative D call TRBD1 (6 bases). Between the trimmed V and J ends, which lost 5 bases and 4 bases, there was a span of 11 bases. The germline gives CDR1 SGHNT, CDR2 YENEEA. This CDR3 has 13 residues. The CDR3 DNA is TGTGCCAGCAGCGGGGGCCCCGGCACTGAAGCTTTCTTT. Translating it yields CASSGGPGTEAFF.

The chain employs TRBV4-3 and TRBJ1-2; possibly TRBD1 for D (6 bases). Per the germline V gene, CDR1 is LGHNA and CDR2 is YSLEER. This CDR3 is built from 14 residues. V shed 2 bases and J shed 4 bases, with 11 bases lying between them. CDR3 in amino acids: CASSQQGNPYGYTF. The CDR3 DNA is TGCGCCAGCAGCCAACAGGGGAACCCCTATGGCTACACCTTC.

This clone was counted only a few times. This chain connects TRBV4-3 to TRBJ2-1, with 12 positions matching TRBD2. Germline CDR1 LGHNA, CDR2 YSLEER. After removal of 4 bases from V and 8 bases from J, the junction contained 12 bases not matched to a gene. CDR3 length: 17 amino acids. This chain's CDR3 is CASSRRLAGVSRDEQFF. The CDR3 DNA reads TGCGCCAGCAGCCGCCGACTAGCGGGGGTGAGTAGGGATGAGCAGTTCTTC.

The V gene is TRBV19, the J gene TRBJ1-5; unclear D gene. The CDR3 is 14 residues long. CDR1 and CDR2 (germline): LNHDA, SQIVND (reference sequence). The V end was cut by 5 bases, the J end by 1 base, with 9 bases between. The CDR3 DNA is TGTGCCAGTAGTTCCTCAGGAAGCAATCAGCCCCAGCATTTT. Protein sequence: CASSSSGSNQPQHF.

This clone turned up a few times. CDR3 sequence (DNA): TGTGCCAGCAGCTTAATAGGTCTAGCGAATTACGAGCAGTACTTC. Translation: CASSLIGLANYEQYF. The rearrangement links TRBV7-8 to TRBJ2-7, with TRBD2 as a possible D gene (6 bases). Germline V gives CDR1 SGHVS, CDR2 FQNEAQ. CDR3 length: 15 residues. Between the trimmed V and J ends, which lost 2 bases and 4 bases, there was a span of 15 bases.

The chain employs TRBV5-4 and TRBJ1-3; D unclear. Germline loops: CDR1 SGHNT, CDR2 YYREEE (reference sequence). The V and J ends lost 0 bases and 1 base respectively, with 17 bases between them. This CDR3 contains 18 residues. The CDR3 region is CASSLGGTGGRSGNTIYF. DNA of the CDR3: TGTGCCAGCAGCTTGGGAGGTACTGGTGGGAGATCTGGAAACACCATATATTTT.

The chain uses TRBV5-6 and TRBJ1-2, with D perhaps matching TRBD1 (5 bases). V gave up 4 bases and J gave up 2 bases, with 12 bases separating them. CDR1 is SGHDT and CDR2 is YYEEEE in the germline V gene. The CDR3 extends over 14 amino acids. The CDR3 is CASSTYGANYGYTF. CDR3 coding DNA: TGTGCCAGCAGCACCTATGGGGCGAACTATGGCTACACCTTC.

The CDR3 DNA reads as TGTGCCAGTAGTAAGACTAGACAGGGGCCCACTGAAGCTTTCTTT. This gives the protein CASSKTRQGPTEAFF. The chain recombines TRBV19 with TRBJ1-1; 8 bases are shared with TRBD1. CDR3 length equals 15 residues. V lost 4 bases, J lost 4 bases, and 8 bases stayed unmatched. Germline lookup yields CDR1 LNHDA and CDR2 SQIVND (reference sequence).

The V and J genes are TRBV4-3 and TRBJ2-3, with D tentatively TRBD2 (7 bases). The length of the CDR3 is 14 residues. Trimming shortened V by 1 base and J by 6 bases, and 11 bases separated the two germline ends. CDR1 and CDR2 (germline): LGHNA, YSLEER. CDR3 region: CASSQGGGADTQYF. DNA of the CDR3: TGCGCCAGCAGCCAAGGTGGGGGGGCGGATACGCAGTATTTT.

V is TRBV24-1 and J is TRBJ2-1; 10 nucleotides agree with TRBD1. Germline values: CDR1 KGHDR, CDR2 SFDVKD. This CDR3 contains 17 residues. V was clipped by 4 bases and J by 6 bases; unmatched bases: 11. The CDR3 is CATSDPKGDRGRNEQFF. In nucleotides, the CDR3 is TGTGCCACCAGTGACCCGAAGGGGGACAGGGGACGCAATGAGCAGTTCTTC.

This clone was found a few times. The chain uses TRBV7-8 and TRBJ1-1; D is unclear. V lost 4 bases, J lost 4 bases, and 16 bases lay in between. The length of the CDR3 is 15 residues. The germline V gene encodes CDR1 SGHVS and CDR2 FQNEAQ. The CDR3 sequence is CASSSRGGLATEAFF. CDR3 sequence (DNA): TGTGCCAGCAGCTCCCGGGGAGGGTTGGCCACTGAAGCTTTCTTT.

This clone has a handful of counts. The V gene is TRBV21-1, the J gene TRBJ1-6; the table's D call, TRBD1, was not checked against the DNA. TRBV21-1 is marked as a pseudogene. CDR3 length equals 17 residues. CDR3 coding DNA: TGTGCCAGCAGCAAATGCCTCGCAGGAAAATGGAATTCACCCCTCCACTTT. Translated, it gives CASSKCLAGKWNSPLHF.

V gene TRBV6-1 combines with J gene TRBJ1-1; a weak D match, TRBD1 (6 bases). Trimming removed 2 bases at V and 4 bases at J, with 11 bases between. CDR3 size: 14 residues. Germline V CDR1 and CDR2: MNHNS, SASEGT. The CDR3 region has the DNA TGTGCCAGCAGTGAACAGGTGGGGGCCACTGAAGCTTTCTTT. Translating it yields CASSEQVGATEAFF.

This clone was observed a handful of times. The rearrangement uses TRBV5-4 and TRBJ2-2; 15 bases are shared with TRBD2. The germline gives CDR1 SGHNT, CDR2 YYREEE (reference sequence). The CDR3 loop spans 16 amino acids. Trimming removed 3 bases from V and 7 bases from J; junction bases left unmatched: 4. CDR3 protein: CASSSGLAGGFGELFF. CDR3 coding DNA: TGTGCCAGCAGCTCGGGACTAGCGGGGGGTTTCGGGGAGCTGTTTTTT.

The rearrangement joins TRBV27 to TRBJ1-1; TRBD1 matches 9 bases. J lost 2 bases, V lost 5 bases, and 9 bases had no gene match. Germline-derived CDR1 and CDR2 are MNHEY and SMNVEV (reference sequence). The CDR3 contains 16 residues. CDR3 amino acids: CASSLLPGQGNTEAFF. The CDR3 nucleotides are TGTGCCAGCAGTCTCTTACCGGGACAGGGAAACACTGAAGCTTTCTTT.

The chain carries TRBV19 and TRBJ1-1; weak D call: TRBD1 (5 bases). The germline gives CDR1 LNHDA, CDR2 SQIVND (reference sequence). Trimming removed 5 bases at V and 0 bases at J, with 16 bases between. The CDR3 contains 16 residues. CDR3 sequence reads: CASSLTGNSMNTEAFF. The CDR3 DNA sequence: TGTGCCAGTAGTCTTACAGGTAACTCTATGAACACTGAAGCTTTCTTT.

The CDR3 DNA reads as TGCGCCAGCAGCTTGGACAGGGGGGAAGCTTTCTTT. Translation: CASSLDRGEAFF. J is TRBJ1-1 and V is TRBV5-1, with 8 nucleotides matching TRBD1. The junction had 0 bases not matched to a gene; V was cut back by 0 bases and J by 8 bases. The length of the CDR3 is 12 residues. CDR1 is SGHRS and CDR2 is YFSETQ in the germline V gene.